This passage covers 27 T cell receptor beta chains from one sample sequenced in a study of shared clonotypes between healthy human individuals. Clones were read by immunoSEQ multiplex PCR, and TCRdb kept only the in-frame ones, dropping some. The table includes over a million clones, around 82% detected once. Sequencing input: memory CD4+ T cells from PBMCs. Subset: CD45RA-negative fraction. The receptors shown here come from a man in his late teens or twenties in good health. Some clones in this sample may be carry-over from other donors' samples.

For the CDR3, the DNA is TGTGCCAGCAGCCAAGCCGTGTACTCCTACGAGCAGTACTTC. This codes for CASSQAVYSYEQYF. This chain connects TRBV14 to TRBJ2-7; D remains ambiguous. V was shortened by 1 base and J by 0 bases, with 7 bases between the two germline ends. The CDR3 runs to 14 residues. Germline V gene data show CDR1 as SGHDN and CDR2 as FVKESK.

The J gene is TRBJ1-2, the V gene TRBV25-1, with a tentative D call TRBD1 (5 bases). Germline CDR1 and CDR2: MGHDK and SYGVNS. Trimming stripped 4 bases from V and 8 bases from J, with 17 bases between. This CDR3 region has 14 residues. Here the CDR3 reads CASSVSLHRGGYTF. Written as DNA, the CDR3 is TGTGCCAGCAGTGTCTCGCTCCACCGGGGGGGCTACACCTTC.

This chain connects TRBV10-2 to TRBJ2-7, with D perhaps TRBD2 (5 bases). Trimming removed 4 bases at V and 3 bases at J, with 10 bases between. CDR1 is WSHSY and CDR2 is SAAADI in the germline V gene. The CDR3 sequence is 13 residues long. The CDR3 protein is CASSVNGNYEQYF. The DNA for the CDR3 is TGCGCCAGCAGTGTGAACGGGAACTACGAGCAGTACTTC.

The rearrangement uses TRBV10-1 and TRBJ2-1; either TRBD1 or TRBD2 may fit D (5 bases each). Germline V CDR1 and CDR2: WNHNN, SYGVQD (reference sequence). V was trimmed by 3 bases and J by 4 bases, leaving 10 bases between them. The CDR3 has 14 residues. CDR3 region: CASSDLEGYNEQFF. CDR3 bases: TGCGCCAGCAGTGATTTAGAGGGGTACAATGAGCAGTTCTTC.

The CDR3 nucleotides read TGTGCCAGCAGAACACGGACAGTTTACGAGCAGTACTTC. Translation gives CASRTRTVYEQYF. The chain joins TRBV6-5 to TRBJ2-7; D is perhaps TRBD1 (6 bases). The CDR3 spans 13 residues. The germline V gene encodes CDR1 MNHEY and CDR2 SVGAGI. The V gene lost 6 bases and the J gene lost 4 bases, with 13 bases spanning the gap.

Only a few counts were recorded for this clone. The gene calls are TRBV18 and TRBJ1-1, with unresolved D. The CDR3 contains 14 residues. The germline V and J ends were trimmed by 3 bases and 5 bases, with 13 bases remaining between them. CDR1 KGHSH and CDR2 LQKENI come from the germline V gene. CDR3 region: CASSPSGDRTEAFF. CDR3 DNA: TGTGCCAGCTCACCGTCCGGGGATAGGACTGAAGCTTTCTTT.

The chain uses TRBV9 and TRBJ2-6; D call uncertain. Germline V gene lookup returns CDR1 SGDLS and CDR2 YYNGEE. The V end was cut by 2 bases, the J end by 0 bases, with 3 bases between. The CDR3 has 14 amino acids. The CDR3 spells CASSVNSGANVLTF. CDR3 in DNA: TGTGCCAGCAGCGTTAACTCTGGGGCCAACGTCCTGACTTTC.

The rearrangement joins TRBV5-4 to TRBJ1-1; possibly TRBD1 for D (6 bases). V lost 6 bases and J 2 bases, leaving 17 bases between the germline ends. From germline, CDR1 is SGHNT and CDR2 YYREEE (reference sequence). CDR3 size: 15 residues. CDR3 sequence: CASNPRGGVNTEAFF. Here the CDR3 DNA reads TGTGCCAGCAACCCTAGAGGGGGGGTAAACACTGAAGCTTTCTTT.

The J gene is TRBJ2-5, the V gene TRBV18; a possible D gene is TRBD1 (6 bases). The V gene lost 3 bases and the J gene lost 3 bases, with 14 bases spanning the gap. Germline V gene lookup returns CDR1 KGHSH and CDR2 LQKENI. The CDR3 totals 15 residues. The CDR3, as DNA: TGTGCCAGCTCACCCCGTTCGGCAGGGGAAGAGACCCAGTACTTC. This gives the protein CASSPRSAGEETQYF.

The rearrangement joins TRBV20-1 to TRBJ1-5; D remains unclear. Trimming left V 6 bases short and J 1 base short, with 4 bases between. Per germline, CDR1 DFQATT and CDR2 SNEGSKA (reference sequence). The CDR3 is made up of 11 amino acids. CDR3 residues: CSAQSNQPQHF. DNA for the CDR3: TGCAGTGCGCAGAGCAATCAGCCCCAGCATTTT.

This clone has just one count. The V call is TRBV7-9, the J call TRBJ2-7; 10 positions agree with TRBD1. CDR1 and CDR2 from the germline V gene are SEHNR and FQNEAQ (reference sequence). CDR3 length: 13 residues. V was pared by 4 bases and J by 12 bases, with 9 bases of the junction left unmatched. CDR3 nucleotide sequence: TGTGCCAGCAGCTCACCTGACAGGGGGCCTCCGTACTTC. This sequence encodes CASSSPDRGPPYF.

This clone has just one count. The rearrangement links TRBV9 to TRBJ2-1; D possibly corresponds to TRBD2 (6 bases). V was trimmed by 3 bases and J by 0 bases, leaving 19 bases between them. The CDR3 runs to 18 residues. Germline lookup yields CDR1 SGDLS and CDR2 YYNGEE. In DNA form, the CDR3 reads TGTGCCAGCAGCGCCCCCGCGGGGCGGGCGAGCTCCTACAATGAGCAGTTCTTC. Residues: CASSAPAGRASSYNEQFF.

The chain's CDR3 is CASRMGVNYGYTF. The CDR3 nucleotides are TGTGCCAGCAGAATGGGGGTTAACTATGGCTACACCTTC. This chain uses TRBV2 with TRBJ1-2; weak D call: TRBD1 (5 bases). This CDR3 is built from 13 residues. Germline V gene sequence: CDR1 SNHLY, CDR2 FYNNEI. V was shortened by 6 bases and J by 1 base, with 9 bases between the two germline ends.

CDR3 DNA sequence: TGTGCCAGCAGCCCTGGCACAGGGAAGATTCCGTACGAGCAGTACTTC. This translates into CASSPGTGKIPYEQYF. The rearrangement links TRBV21-1 to TRBJ2-7; the DNA was not used to check the table's D call, TRBD1. TRBV21-1 is flagged as a pseudogene. The CDR3 loop spans 16 amino acids.

In DNA form, the CDR3 reads TGCGCCAGCAGCCAGCATCAACAGGGGGCCAACACCGGGGAGCTGTTTTTT. Amino acid sequence: CASSQHQQGANTGELFF. This chain links TRBV4-1 with TRBJ2-2; the match to TRBD1 covers 9 bases. The CDR3 runs 17 residues. The trim removed 3 bases at V and 2 bases at J, leaving 7 bases unmatched. The germline V gene encodes CDR1 MGHRA and CDR2 YSYEKL.

This chain uses TRBV5-1 with TRBJ2-3, with D perhaps assigned TRBD1 or TRBD2 (5 bases each). Looked up from germline, CDR1 is SGHRS and CDR2 is YFSETQ. Trimming removed 4 bases at V and 2 bases at J, with 14 bases between. This CDR3 has 15 amino acids. The CDR3 region is CASSGQGAPTDTQYF. The CDR3 DNA follows: TGCGCCAGCAGCGGCCAGGGAGCCCCCACAGATACGCAGTATTTT. The whole variable domain, remainder taken from reference TRBV5-1 and TRBJ2-3, is KAGVTQTPRYLIKTRGQQVTLSCSPISGHRSVSWYQQTPGQGLQFLFEYFSETQRNKGNFPGRFSGRQFSNSRSEMNVSTLELGDSALYLCASSGQGAPTDTQYFGPGTRLTVL.

As for this clone: The identical CDR3 is also encoded by other nucleotide sequences in the sample. This chain uses TRBV28 with TRBJ1-2; D is possibly TRBD1 (5 bases). V dropped 2 bases and J dropped 3 bases, with 7 bases sitting between them. CDR3 size: 13 residues. Germline V gene data show CDR1 as MDHEN and CDR2 as SYDVKM. The CDR3 nucleotides are TGTGCCAGCAGTTTAAGGGGATACTATGGCTACACCTTC. Protein product: CASSLRGYYGYTF.

The gene calls are TRBV5-4 and TRBJ2-7; D is unclear. Germline V CDR1 and CDR2: SGHNT, YYREEE (reference sequence). The CDR3 is 14 residues long. V lost 3 bases, J lost 0 bases, and 10 bases lay in between. The CDR3 spells CASSYASDSYEQYF. The CDR3 DNA reads TGTGCCAGCAGCTACGCAAGCGACTCCTACGAGCAGTACTTC.

The chain links TRBV28 to TRBJ2-3; D is unclear. This CDR3 is 15 amino acids long. CDR1 is MDHEN and CDR2 is SYDVKM in the germline V gene. V lost 5 bases and J lost 0, with 12 bases in between. The CDR3 protein is CASSRVSPSTDTQYF. The CDR3 DNA is TGTGCCAGCAGTCGAGTCTCTCCTAGCACAGATACGCAGTATTTT.

The gene calls are TRBV27 and TRBJ1-4; D possibly corresponds to TRBD1 (5 bases). Trimming shortened V by 6 bases and J by 10 bases, and 21 bases separated the two germline ends. Germline V gene sequence: CDR1 MNHEY, CDR2 SMNVEV (reference sequence). There are 15 residues in the CDR3. The CDR3: CASRGLWQGGGKLFF. In DNA form, the CDR3 reads TGTGCCAGCAGGGGGCTATGGCAGGGAGGAGGAAAACTGTTTTTT.

CDR3 residues: CASSERDEQYF. The DNA for the CDR3 is TGTGCCAGCAGTGAAAGGGACGAGCAGTACTTC. The V and J genes are TRBV2 and TRBJ2-7; D not resolved. Germline CDR1 is SNHLY and CDR2 is FYNNEI. Trimming removed 2 bases at V and 5 bases at J, with 4 bases between. This CDR3 region has 11 residues.

V gene TRBV27 combines with J gene TRBJ2-5; possibly TRBD1 for D (5 bases). Matching the DNA end better, TRBJ2-7 makes the J call doubtful. The CDR3 loop spans 13 amino acids. CDR1 is MNHEY, CDR2 SMNVEV, per germline (reference sequence). CDR3 residues: CASRRQGGNEQYF. The CDR3 nucleotides are TGTGCCAGCAGAAGGCAGGGTGGCAACGAGCAGTACTTC.

This clone was detected once. The chain carries TRBV7-2 and TRBJ2-6, with 7 bases identical to TRBD1. The V segment lost 1 base and the J segment 9 bases; nucleotides outside the gene matches: 6. This CDR3 is built from 15 residues. Germline V gene sequence: CDR1 SGHTA, CDR2 FQGNSA. CDR3 region: CASSLVSDRINVLTF. CDR3 sequence (DNA): TGTGCCAGCAGCTTAGTGTCGGACAGGATCAACGTCCTGACTTTC.

In its sample, this clone was seen once. The J gene is TRBJ1-1, the V gene TRBV6-1; D ambiguous. The V end lost 0 bases, the J end lost 11 bases, and 16 bases lay between the germline ends. Germline V gives CDR1 MNHNS, CDR2 SASEGT. This CDR3 has 14 amino acids. CDR3 nucleotides: TGTGCCAGCAGTGAAGCGCCAGGCAGGAGTGAGGCTTTCTTT. This encodes CASSEAPGRSEAFF.

This clone has a count of ten or more. V and J are TRBV13 and TRBJ1-2; 8 nucleotides match TRBD1. CDR1 and CDR2 (germline): PRHDT, FYEKMQ (reference sequence). The CDR3 has 12 residues. V lost 5 bases and J lost 5; bases outside the gene matches: 1. The CDR3 reads CASSRTGYGYTF. CDR3 sequence (DNA): TGTGCCAGCAGCCGGACAGGGTATGGCTACACCTTC.

J is TRBJ2-3 and V is TRBV11-2; D not certain. CDR1 is SGHAT, CDR2 FQNNGV, per germline. The CDR3 extends over 12 amino acids. Trimming took 4 bases from V and 5 from J, leaving 7 bases between them. In DNA, the CDR3 is TGTGCCAGCAGCTCAACACGAGATACGCAGTATTTT. It yields the protein CASSSTRDTQYF. The full variable domain, rest sourced from reference TRBV11-2 and TRBJ2-3, is EAGVAQSPRYKIIEKRQSVAFWCNPISGHATLYWYQQILGQGPKLLIQFQNNGVVDDSQLPKDRFSAERLKGVDSTLKIQPAKLEDSAVYLCASSSTRDTQYFGPGTRLTVL.

This chain joins TRBV14 and TRBJ2-7; the D gene is possibly TRBD2 (5 bases). Germline V CDR1 and CDR2: SGHDN, FVKESK. Trimming pared 6 bases from V and 9 bases from J, leaving 15 bases between. The CDR3 contains 12 residues. The chain's CDR3 is CASSPTRQGQYF. CDR3 nucleotide sequence: TGTGCCAGCAGTCCCACTAGGCAAGGGCAGTACTTC.